This note documents a single TCR beta chain sequence. Antigen unknown. This CDR3 region has 16 residues. In germline, CDR1 is SGHNT, CDR2 YYREEE (reference sequence). The germline V and J ends were trimmed by 1 base and 2 bases, with 12 bases remaining between them. The data stem from a study of cytomegalovirus exposure and HLA in healthy donors. Study findings and constraints: Previous analysis showed most TCR beta V segments were productive about 87% or about 30% of the time.

Researchers ran the PCR with 60 Vbeta and 13 Jbeta primers. The assay was immunoSEQ multiplex PCR, and TCRdb's table has in-frame clones only and misses some. Of 200,000 to 250,000 clones listed, about 81% are singletons. The V call is TRBV5-4, the J call TRBJ1-4; a weak D match, TRBD1 (5 bases). The receptor comes from a woman aged 40-49 years in good health and CMV-seropositive. Sequenced sample: PBMCs. CDR3 protein: CASSLSGGRTNEKLFF. As DNA, the CDR3 is TGTGCCAGCAGCTTGTCGGGGGGTCGCACTAATGAAAAACTGTTTTTT.